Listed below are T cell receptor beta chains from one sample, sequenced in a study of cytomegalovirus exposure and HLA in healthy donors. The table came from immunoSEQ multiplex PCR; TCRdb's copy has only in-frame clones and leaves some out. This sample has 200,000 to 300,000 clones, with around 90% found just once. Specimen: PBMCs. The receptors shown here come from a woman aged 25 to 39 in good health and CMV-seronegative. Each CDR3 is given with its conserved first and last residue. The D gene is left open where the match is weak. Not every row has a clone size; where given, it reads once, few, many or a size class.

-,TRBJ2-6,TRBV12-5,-,CASGLQGIAGANVLTF,TGTGCTAGTGGTTTGCAGGGGATCGCTGGGGCCAACGTCCTGACTTTC
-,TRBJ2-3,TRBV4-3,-,CASSQGAGDTQYF,TGCGCCAGCAGCCAAGGAGCTGGAGATACGCAGTATTTT
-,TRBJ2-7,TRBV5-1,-,CASSLSQGGYEQYF,TGCGCCAGCAGCTTATCTCAGGGCGGCTACGAGCAGTACTTC
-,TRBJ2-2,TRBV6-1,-,CASSDPRLVPGELFF,TGTGCCAGCAGCGACCCTCGGCTAGTGCCCGGGGAGCTGTTTTTT
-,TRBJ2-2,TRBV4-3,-,CASSQGGNKGNTGELFF,TGCGCCAGCAGCCAAGGAGGAAACAAGGGGAACACCGGGGAGCTGTTTTTT
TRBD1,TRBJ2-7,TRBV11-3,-,CASSTDRAEQYF,TGTGCCAGCAGCACCGACAGGGCCGAGCAGTACTTC
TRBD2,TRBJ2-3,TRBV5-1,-,CASSHQAGETDTQYF,TGCGCCAGCAGCCACCAAGCGGGAGAAACAGATACGCAGTATTTT
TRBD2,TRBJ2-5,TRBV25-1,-,CASGPSGTVETQYF,TGTGCCAGCGGCCCTAGCGGGACTGTGGAGACCCAGTACTTC
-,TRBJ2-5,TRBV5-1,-,CASSLSPSPRETQYF,TGCGCCAGCAGCTTGTCGCCCAGCCCCAGGGAGACCCAGTACTTC
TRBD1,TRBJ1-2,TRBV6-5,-,CASMGQGGRTTHTF,TGTGCCAGCATGGGGCAGGGGGGGCGAACCACTCATACCTTC
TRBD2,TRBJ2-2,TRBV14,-,CASSPRGRAYTGELFF,TGTGCCAGCAGCCCACGCGGGAGGGCCTACACCGGGGAGCTGTTTTTT
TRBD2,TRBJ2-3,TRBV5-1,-,CASSSGLAGLFTDTQYF,TGCGCCAGCAGCTCTGGACTAGCGGGCCTGTTCACAGATACGCAGTATTTT
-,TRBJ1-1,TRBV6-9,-,CASSYNDTGWENTEAFF,TGTGCCAGCAGTTATAATGACACAGGGTGGGAGAACACTGAAGCTTTCTTT
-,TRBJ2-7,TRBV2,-,CARQGSYEQYF,TGTGCCAGACAGGGTTCCTACGAGCAGTACTTC
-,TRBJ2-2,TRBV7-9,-,CASSLPRGESSTGELFF,TGTGCCAGCAGCCTACCTAGGGGGGAGTCGAGCACCGGGGAGCTGTTTTTT
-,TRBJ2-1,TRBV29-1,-,CSVGTGTSGRWGFF,-
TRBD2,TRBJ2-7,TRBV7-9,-,CASSPHGGRAYEQYF,TGTGCCAGCAGCCCCCATGGCGGGAGGGCCTACGAGCAGTACTTC
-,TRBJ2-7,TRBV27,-,CASSFFGATYEQYF,TGTGCCAGCAGTTTCTTCGGCGCCACCTACGAGCAGTACTTC
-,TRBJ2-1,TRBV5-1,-,CASGAPSDGEQFF,TGCGCCAGCGGGGCCCCTAGCGACGGTGAGCAGTTCTTC
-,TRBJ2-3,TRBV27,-,CASSLLGLPDTQYF,TGTGCCAGCAGTTTGCTAGGACTACCGGATACGCAGTATTTT
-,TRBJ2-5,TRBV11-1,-,CASSWSGGETQYF,TGTGCCAGCAGCTGGTCGGGTGGGGAGACCCAGTACTTC
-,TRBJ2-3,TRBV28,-,CAISLSTDTQYF,TGTGCCATCAGTCTTTCCACAGATACGCAGTATTTT
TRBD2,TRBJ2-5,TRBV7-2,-,CASSLFGGRELETQYF,TGTGCCAGCAGCTTATTTGGCGGGAGAGAATTGGAGACCCAGTACTTC
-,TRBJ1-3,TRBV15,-,CATSRGQPSSGNTIYF,TGTGCCACCAGCAGAGGGCAGCCCAGCTCTGGAAACACCATATATTTT
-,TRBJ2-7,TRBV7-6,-,CASSPGGGFSYEQYF,TGTGCCAGCAGCCCCGGCGGAGGCTTTTCCTACGAGCAGTACTTC
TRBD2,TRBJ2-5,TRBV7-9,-,CASSPSGKGETQYF,TGTGCCAGCAGCCCGAGCGGGAAAGGGGAGACCCAGTACTTC
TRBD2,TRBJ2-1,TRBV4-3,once,CASSQDSGLANNEQFF,TGCGCCAGCAGCCAAGATTCGGGACTAGCGAACAATGAGCAGTTCTTC
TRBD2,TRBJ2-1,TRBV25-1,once,CASSDPLGGYNEQFF,TGTGCCAGCAGTGACCCGCTCGGGGGGTACAATGAGCAGTTCTTC
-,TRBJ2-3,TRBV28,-,CASSYTDTQYF,TGTGCCAGCAGTTACACAGATACGCAGTATTTT
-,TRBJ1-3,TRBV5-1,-,CASSLSGVDRNTIYF,TGCGCCAGCAGCTTGTCGGGGGTGGATAGAAACACCATATATTTT
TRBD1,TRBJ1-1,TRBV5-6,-,CASSSVPGQGGTAFF,TGTGCCAGCAGCTCAGTCCCGGGACAGGGAGGTACAGCTTTCTTT
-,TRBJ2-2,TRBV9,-,CASSVAVADRTGELFF,TGTGCCAGCAGCGTAGCTGTGGCGGACCGCACCGGGGAGCTGTTTTTT
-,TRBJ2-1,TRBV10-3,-,CAISDSGRSSYNEQFF,TGTGCCATCAGTGATAGCGGTAGGAGCTCCTACAATGAGCAGTTCTTC
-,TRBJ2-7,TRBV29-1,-,CSVVSSYEQYF,TGCAGCGTTGTGTCCAGCTACGAGCAGTACTTC
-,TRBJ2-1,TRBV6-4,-,CASSDSASAYNEQFF,TGTGCCAGCAGTGACTCGGCTTCCGCCTACAATGAGCAGTTCTTC
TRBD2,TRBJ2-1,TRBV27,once,CASSLHGGSGNNEQFF,TGTGCCAGCAGTCTCCACGGCGGGAGTGGCAACAATGAGCAGTTCTTC
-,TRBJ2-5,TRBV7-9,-,CASSRNSNLQETQYF,TGTGCCAGCAGCCGTAATAGCAACTTACAAGAGACCCAGTACTTC
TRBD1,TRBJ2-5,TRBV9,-,CASSVDRAGTQYF,TGTGCCAGCAGCGTGGACAGGGCGGGGACCCAGTACTTC